These T cell receptor beta chains were read from a single sample in a study of shared clonotypes between healthy human individuals. Method: immunoSEQ multiplex PCR; TCRdb's copy keeps in-frame clones and lacks some. This table holds approximately 500,000 clones, 90% to 96% found once. Sequencing used naive CD4+ T cells sorted from blood. The origin of the receptors is a woman between 25 and 40 years old in good health. CDR3s include the opening cysteine and the closing phenylalanine or tryptophan. The D gene is left open where the match is weak. The size field is filled for only some rows; it gives once, few, many or a size class.

TGTGCCAGCAGTTTCTTGGAGACAGGGATGAACACTGAAGCTTTCTTT,CASSFLETGMNTEAFF,TRBD1,TRBJ1-1,TRBV28,.
TGTGCCAGCAGTTACAGACAGGACTCTGGAAACACCATATATTTT,CASSYRQDSGNTIYF,.,TRBJ1-3,TRBV6-6,.
TGCGCCAGCAGCTTGGTGTCCGGCAAGGAGGATGAGCAGTTCTTC,CASSLVSGKEDEQFF,.,TRBJ2-1,TRBV5-1,.
TGTGCCAGCAGCTTAATTTCACCAGGCGGGCCAGGGGGCTACAATGAGCAGTTCTTC,CASSLISPGGPGGYNEQFF,TRBD1,TRBJ2-1,TRBV7-9,.
TGTGCCAGCAGCTTGGCGGGAGGGCCGGAGACCCAGTACTTC,CASSLAGGPETQYF,TRBD2,TRBJ2-5,TRBV5-4,.
TGCGCCAGCAGGGTCGGCACAGGGGGCTACGAGCAGTACTTC,CASRVGTGGYEQYF,TRBD1,TRBJ2-7,TRBV10-2,.
TGTGCCAGCAGCTTACTTGGGGGGCGAGAGACCCAGTACTTC,CASSLLGGRETQYF,.,TRBJ2-5,TRBV7-9,once
TGTGCCAGTAGTACTCCCGGACAGGGGAGGGGCTATGGCTACACCTTC,CASSTPGQGRGYGYTF,TRBD1,TRBJ1-2,TRBV19,once
TGTGCCAGCAGAGCTCACAGGGGGGGGAACTATGGCTACACCTTC,CASRAHRGGNYGYTF,TRBD1,TRBJ1-2,TRBV6-5,.
TGTGCCAGCAGTGAGGGACAGTCTTTTTTGCCCCAGCATTTT,CASSEGQSFLPQHF,TRBD1,TRBJ1-5,TRBV2,.
TGTGCCAGCAGGGGAACGGAGAACATTCAGTACTTC,CASRGTENIQYF,.,TRBJ2-4,TRBV6-5,.
TGTGCCAGTAGTTCTAGTCCTTATTCCAGCGCTGAAGCTTTCTTT,CASSSSPYSSAEAFF,.,TRBJ1-1,TRBV19,.
TGTGCCAGCTCACCATCCGTGACAGGGGGCTACGAGCAGTACTTC,CASSPSVTGGYEQYF,TRBD1,TRBJ2-7,TRBV18,.
TGTGCCAGCAGCTATGGGACGATCTCTGGAAACACCATATATTTT,CASSYGTISGNTIYF,.,TRBJ1-3,TRBV5-4,once
TGTGCCAGCAGACCCGGGGGAGCGGTCACTGAAGCTTTCTTT,CASRPGGAVTEAFF,.,TRBJ1-1,TRBV7-9,.
TGCGCCAGCAGCTTGGCTAGGACAGGAGGGAACACCGGGGAGCTGTTTTTT,CASSLARTGGNTGELFF,TRBD1,TRBJ2-2,TRBV5-1,.
TGTGCCAGCAGTTTGGACAGTGACTCTAACTATGGCTACACCTTC,CASSLDSDSNYGYTF,.,TRBJ1-2,TRBV28,.
TGTGCCAGCAGTTACAGGCACGGGCCTAATCCCTACGAGCAGTACTTC,CASSYRHGPNPYEQYF,.,TRBJ2-7,TRBV6-6,.
TGTGCCAGTGGATGGGTCGGTGGGGCCAACGTCCTGACTTTC,CASGWVGGANVLTF,.,TRBJ2-6,TRBV19,.
TGCGCCAGCAGCTTCTACAGGGCTGGGGCGGGCACTGAAGCTTTCTTT,CASSFYRAGAGTEAFF,.,TRBJ1-1,TRBV5-1,.
TGTGCCAGCAGTTTACGGGGGATGGCTGGGGCCAACGTCCTGACTTTC,CASSLRGMAGANVLTF,.,TRBJ2-6,TRBV28,.
TGCGCCAGCAGTGCGGCCGATGAGCAGTTCTTC,CASSAADEQFF,.,TRBJ2-1,TRBV10-2,.
TGTGCCATCAGTGAGTCGCTAGCGGGGTACAATGAGCAGTTCTTC,CAISESLAGYNEQFF,TRBD2,TRBJ2-1,TRBV10-3,.
TGTGCCAGCAGCCCAGGGGGCCAGCCCTACTCCTACGAGCAGTACTTC,CASSPGGQPYSYEQYF,TRBD1,TRBJ2-7,TRBV28,.
TGCGCCAGCAGCTTAGGTTTTCGGGACGAGCAGTACTTC,CASSLGFRDEQYF,.,TRBJ2-7,TRBV5-1,.
TGTGCCAGCAGTTTTGATCGCGGGATCAACGAGCAGTTCTTC,CASSFDRGINEQFF,.,TRBJ2-1,TRBV28,.
TGCGCCAGCAGCTTGGGCGGACTAGCAGGACAAGAGACCCAGTACTTC,CASSLGGLAGQETQYF,TRBD2,TRBJ2-5,TRBV5-1,.
TGTGCCAGCAGCCAAGGACGAGCTAATGAGCAGTTCTTC,CASSQGRANEQFF,.,TRBJ2-1,TRBV4-2,once
TGTGCCAGCAGCGTTGGGACTACCGATACGCAGTATTTT,CASSVGTTDTQYF,TRBD2,TRBJ2-3,TRBV9,.
TGTGCCAGCACCCGACAGACAAATGAAAAACTGTTTTTT,CASTRQTNEKLFF,.,TRBJ1-4,TRBV18,once
TGTGCCAGTACGACAGGGCACTACGAGCAGTACTTC,CASTTGHYEQYF,TRBD1,TRBJ2-7,TRBV6-5,.
TGTGCCAGCTCACCAAGACAAGAGACCCAGTACTTC,CASSPRQETQYF,.,TRBJ2-5,TRBV18,.
TGTGCCAGCAGCGAGAGCGGGAGGGGGAATGAGCAGTTCTTC,CASSESGRGNEQFF,TRBD2,TRBJ2-1,TRBV28,.
TGTGCCAGCAGTCCTAGCGGGAGGGCCCACGAGCAGTACTTC,CASSPSGRAHEQYF,TRBD2,TRBJ2-7,TRBV27,.
TGTGCCAGCAGCTTAGCGCTCGGGAGGGCCTACGAGCAGTACTTC,CASSLALGRAYEQYF,TRBD2,TRBJ2-7,TRBV7-2,.
TGTGCCAGCAGCCAAGACTGGCTAGCGGAGATATACGAGCAGTACTTC,CASSQDWLAEIYEQYF,TRBD2,TRBJ2-7,TRBV4-2,.
TGCGCCAGCAGCTTCCGTGCATCCCGGGCGGTGAACACTGAAGCTTTCTTT,CASSFRASRAVNTEAFF,.,TRBJ1-1,TRBV5-1,.
TGTGCCAGCAGTTTTCTGGTCCAGGGCCTCAAAGAGCAGTTCTTC,CASSFLVQGLKEQFF,.,TRBJ2-1,TRBV28,.
TGCGCCAGCAGCCCTTGGACTAGCGGGACTGGGAACACCGGGGAGCTGTTTTTT,CASSPWTSGTGNTGELFF,TRBD2,TRBJ2-2,TRBV5-1,.
TGTGCCAGCAGCAACTTGGTCTCTGGAAACACCATATATTTT,CASSNLVSGNTIYF,.,TRBJ1-3,TRBV27,once
TGTGCCAGCAGGAGACAGGGGAAACTCCCGGGCTACACCTTC,CASRRQGKLPGYTF,TRBD1,TRBJ1-2,TRBV28,.
TGTGCCAGCTCACCAGAGGCAGGGGGAGGTGAAAAACTGTTTTTT,CASSPEAGGGEKLFF,TRBD1,TRBJ1-4,TRBV18,.
TGTGCCAGCAGAACCCAACAGGGGACCTATTCACCCCTCCACTTT,CASRTQQGTYSPLHF,TRBD1,TRBJ1-6,TRBV28,.
TGTGCCAGCAGTTACTCCCAGACAGAGAGTAATGAAAAACTGTTTTTT,CASSYSQTESNEKLFF,.,TRBJ1-4,TRBV27,.
TGCGCCAGCAGCTCTCCGGGACAGGGTACAGATACGCAGTATTTT,CASSSPGQGTDTQYF,TRBD1,TRBJ2-3,TRBV5-1,.
TGTGCCAGCAGTTACAGACGCGTGGGCCACACTGAAGCTTTCTTT,CASSYRRVGHTEAFF,.,TRBJ1-1,TRBV6-6,once
TGTGCCATCAGGACAGGTTCAGATACGCAGTATTTT,CAIRTGSDTQYF,.,TRBJ2-3,TRBV10-3,.
TGTGCCAGCAGCTTGCGTCCTAGGGTCAAGGGGACCCAGTACTTC,CASSLRPRVKGTQYF,.,TRBJ2-5,TRBV5-6,.
TGCGCCAGCAGCCAAGATACGGGGACTAATGAAAAACTGTTTTTT,CASSQDTGTNEKLFF,.,TRBJ1-4,TRBV4-1,.
TGTGCCAGCAGACCAAACAGGGGGCTTGAGTACGAGCAGTACTTC,CASRPNRGLEYEQYF,TRBD1,TRBJ2-7,TRBV7-2,.
TGTGCCACCTGGTCGAAAGGGACTGGTGAAAAACTGTTTTTT,CATWSKGTGEKLFF,.,TRBJ1-4,TRBV6-1,.
TGTGCCAGCTCAACTAGCGGGCAGGGGAATGAGCAGTTCTTC,CASSTSGQGNEQFF,TRBD2,TRBJ2-1,TRBV28,.
TGCGCCAGCAGCCCCGGACTAGGGGAAAATGAGCAGTTCTTC,CASSPGLGENEQFF,TRBD2,TRBJ2-1,TRBV4-1,.
TGTGCCAGCAGAAAAATAGGTACGAACACTGAAGCTTTCTTT,CASRKIGTNTEAFF,.,TRBJ1-1,TRBV6-5,.
TGTGCCAGCAGCTTAATACCTAGCGGGAAATATGAGCAGTTCTTC,CASSLIPSGKYEQFF,TRBD2,TRBJ2-1,TRBV7-2,.
TGTGCCAGCAGTAGCCACATCTACGAGCAGTACTTC,CASSSHIYEQYF,.,TRBJ2-7,TRBV2,.
TGTGCCAGCAGTGAGGTGACAGGGCGTACCTACGAGCAGTACTTC,CASSEVTGRTYEQYF,TRBD1,TRBJ2-7,TRBV25-1,.
TGTGCCAGCAGTTACGGGCAGGGCCGGCAGCCCCAGCATTTT,CASSYGQGRQPQHF,.,TRBJ1-5,TRBV6-5,.
TGTGCCAGCAGTTTGGCCAGAAAGACCCAGTACTTC,CASSLARKTQYF,.,TRBJ2-5,TRBV28,.